Included here is one TCR beta chain sequence, with context. Its antigen is unknown. This entry is derived from a study of vaccination and CD4 T cells after COVID-19. Study summary: For each participant, vaccination comprised two doses of either the BNT162b2 or the mRNA-1273 vaccine. Spike peptides, overlapping and drawn from SARS-CoV-2, HCoV-NL63, HCoV-OC43 and HCoV-229E, were used to stimulate cells.

The treatment was: roughly 10-day PBMC culture with coronavirus spike peptide pools or control peptides (ViraFEST assay). Researchers used the Oncomine TCR Beta short-read assay to sequence DNA from cultured CD4+ T cells. TCRdb independently ran MiXCR on the PCR reads; one entry per CDR3 protein. Seen here are 9,000 to 15,000 distinct CDR3 sequences, around 59% observed once, and the top ten hold around 13%. Material: CD4+ T cells from blood, cultured in vitro. The receptor comes from a human donor who had recovered from COVID-19.

The CDR3: CASGSIRLSEQFF. The DNA of the CDR3 is TGTGCCAGCGGGTCGATTCGCTTAAGTGAGCAGTTCTTC. The chain has TRBV19 and TRBJ2-1; the D is unclear. Trimming left V 9 bases short and J 9 bases short, with 18 bases between. CDR3 size: 13 residues. The germline CDR1 and CDR2 sequences are LNHDA and SQIVND (reference sequence).